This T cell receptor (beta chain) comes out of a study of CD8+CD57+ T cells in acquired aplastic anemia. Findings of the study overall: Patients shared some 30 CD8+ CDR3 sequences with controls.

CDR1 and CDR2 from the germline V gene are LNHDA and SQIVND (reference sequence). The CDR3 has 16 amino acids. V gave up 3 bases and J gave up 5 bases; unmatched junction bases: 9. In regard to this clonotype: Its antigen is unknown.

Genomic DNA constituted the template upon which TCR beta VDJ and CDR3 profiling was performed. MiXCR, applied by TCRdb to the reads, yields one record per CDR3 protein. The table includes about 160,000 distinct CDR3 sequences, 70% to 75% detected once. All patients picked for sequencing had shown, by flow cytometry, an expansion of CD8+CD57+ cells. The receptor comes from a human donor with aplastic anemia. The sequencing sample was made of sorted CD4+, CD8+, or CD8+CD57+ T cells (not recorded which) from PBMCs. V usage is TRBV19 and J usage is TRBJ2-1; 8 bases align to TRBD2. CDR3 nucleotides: TGTGCCAGTAGTATCGCCGGGACTAGGACCCACAATGAGCAGTTCTTC. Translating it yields CASSIAGTRTHNEQFF.